This entry lists 23 T cell receptor beta chains sequenced from one sample in a study of control samples from healthy donors and cancer patients (dated by TCRdb to between 2020 and 2021). Library preparation employed the immunoSEQ multiplex PCR assay. TCRdb obtained this table from immuneACCESS and retained in-frame rearrangements with V and J assigned. These tables miss some clones; where compared with another copy, unresolved V genes account for less than half of the shortfall, and the remainder is unexplained. This sample holds about 150,000 clones; 94% were observed only once. The ten largest account for about 5% of the sample. Material for sequencing was blood. Source of these receptors: a man aged 40-55 years in good health.

This clone has just one count. The CDR3, as DNA: TGTGCCAGCTCACGAACAGGCCAGGATGGCTACACCTTC. Amino acids: CASSRTGQDGYTF. This sequence joins TRBV18 and TRBJ1-2; D possibly corresponds to TRBD1 (5 bases). Trimming removed 4 bases from V and 6 bases from J, with 12 bases in between. CDR3 size: 13 residues. CDR1 and CDR2 (germline): KGHSH, LQKENI.

This clone showed up just a few times. J is TRBJ2-3 and V is TRBV6-5, with 7 positions matching TRBD2. This CDR3 is 15 amino acids long. The ends lost 8 bases at V and 0 bases at J; junction bases unmatched: 8. Germline V gene sequence: CDR1 MNHEY, CDR2 SVGAGI. CDR3 coding DNA: TGTGCCAGCGGGAAACTAGCGAGTAGCACAGATACGCAGTATTTT. This codes for CASGKLASSTDTQYF.

The rearrangement uses TRBV3-1 (or the pseudogene TRBV3-2) and TRBJ1-4; D may be TRBD1 (5 bases). CDR3 length equals 14 residues. Germline V gene data show CDR1 as LGHDT and CDR2 as YNNKEL (reference sequence). V shed 5 bases and J shed 4 bases, with 11 bases lying between them. CDR3 in amino acids: CASSNFGHNEKLFF. Here the CDR3 DNA reads TGTGCCAGCAGCAATTTCGGACATAATGAAAAACTGTTTTTT.

This clone showed up just a few times. J is TRBJ1-5 and V is TRBV11-2; tentative D call: TRBD1 (5 bases). The CDR3 is 14 residues long. Deletions cut 4 bases from V and 7 bases from J, with 14 bases between. CDR1 and CDR2 (germline): SGHAT, FQNNGV. CDR3 amino acids: CASSSSRGGQPQHF. In DNA, the CDR3 is TGTGCCAGCAGCTCTAGCCGGGGGGGACAGCCCCAGCATTTT.

This clone was detected only a few times. This chain links TRBV7-2 with TRBJ2-7, with 12 bases identical to TRBD2. Germline CDR1 is SGHTA and CDR2 is FQGNSA. CDR3 length: 15 residues. The trim removed 3 bases at V and 6 bases at J, leaving 6 bases unmatched. The CDR3 sequence is CASSFSTSGGSEQYF. The CDR3 coding sequence is TGTGCCAGCAGCTTCTCGACTAGCGGGGGATCCGAGCAGTACTTC.

The V gene is TRBV4-1, the J gene TRBJ2-1, with TRBD2 as a possible D gene (5 bases). This CDR3 is built from 14 residues. The V and J ends lost 4 bases and 0 bases respectively, with 7 bases between them. Germline CDR1 reads MGHRA; CDR2 reads YSYEKL. CDR3 sequence (DNA): TGCGCCAGCAGCCCCACTAGCTCCTACAATGAGCAGTTCTTC. This translates into CASSPTSSYNEQFF.

V and J are TRBV29-1 and TRBJ2-7; TRBD2 might be the D (6 bases). Trimming stripped 0 bases from V and 0 bases from J, with 18 bases between. Germline CDR1 is SQVTM and CDR2 is ANQGSEA. The CDR3 spans 17 residues. CDR3 nucleotides: TGCAGCGTTGAAGAACTTGCTCGGGGGTCCTACTCCTACGAGCAGTACTTC. Its translation is CSVEELARGSYSYEQYF.

The chain recombines TRBV11-2 with TRBJ2-3; D might be TRBD1 (5 bases). Trimming removed 0 bases at V and 3 bases at J, with 10 bases between. The germline CDR1 and CDR2 sequences are SGHAT and FQNNGV. This CDR3 has 15 amino acids. Written as DNA, the CDR3 is TGTGCCAGCAGCTTAGATTTGCAGGGAACAGATACGCAGTATTTT. Protein sequence: CASSLDLQGTDTQYF.

This sequence joins TRBV30 and TRBJ1-1; 8 nucleotides line up with TRBD1. Looked up from germline, CDR1 is GTSNPN and CDR2 is SVGIG (reference sequence). The V segment lost 3 bases and the J segment 2 bases; nucleotides outside the gene matches: 11. The CDR3 length is 16 residues. CDR3 nucleotide sequence: TGTGCCTGGAGCCCTCCGCAGGGGGCAAGAAACACTGAAGCTTTCTTT. Protein product: CAWSPPQGARNTEAFF.

The V and J genes are TRBV6-5 and TRBJ1-6; D is unresolved. V was clipped by 2 bases and J by 9 bases, with 11 bases between them. Looked up from germline, CDR1 is MNHEY and CDR2 is SVGAGI. This CDR3 contains 14 residues. For the CDR3, the DNA is TGTGCCAGCAGTTACATCCAGGTCGGTTCACCCCTCCACTTT. Translation gives CASSYIQVGSPLHF.

This chain joins TRBV20-1 and TRBJ2-7, with D possibly matching TRBD2 (5 bases). With 3 bases removed from V and 2 bases from J, the gap between germline ends came to 17 bases. Germline lookup yields CDR1 DFQATT and CDR2 SNEGSKA (reference sequence). The CDR3 has 15 amino acids. The CDR3 loop is CSASRTEGRPYEQYF. Written as DNA, the CDR3 is TGCAGTGCTAGTCGAACAGAGGGAAGGCCCTACGAGCAGTACTTC.

The V gene is TRBV5-5, the J gene TRBJ1-2, with 7 bases fitting TRBD1. The V segment lost 4 bases and the J segment 6 bases; nucleotides outside the gene matches: 9. Germline V CDR1 and CDR2: SGHKS, YYEKEE (reference sequence). The CDR3 covers 14 residues. CDR3 DNA: TGTGCCAGCAGCCGCCAGGGGGAGGTGAATGGCTACACCTTC. Translating gives CASSRQGEVNGYTF.

The rearrangement uses TRBV9 and TRBJ1-6; D not certain. CDR1 is SGDLS and CDR2 is YYNGEE in the germline V gene. V was cut by 0 bases and J by 10 bases, with 17 bases left in between. The CDR3 consists of 16 residues. CDR3 DNA sequence: TGTGCCAGCAGCGTAGACCCTGACGGCCTACAATCACCCCTCCACTTT. The encoded protein is CASSVDPDGLQSPLHF.

V usage is TRBV5-1 and J usage is TRBJ2-7; TRBD1 or TRBD2 may be the D gene (5 bases each). The CDR3 consists of 14 residues. Germline CDR1 is SGHRS and CDR2 is YFSETQ. The V end was cut by 3 bases, the J end by 6 bases, with 16 bases between. This CDR3 reads CASSSAGTAGEQYF. As DNA, the CDR3 is TGCGCCAGCAGCTCAGCCGGGACCGCAGGCGAGCAGTACTTC.

This chain links TRBV11-2 with TRBJ1-2; 9 bases align to TRBD1. Losses at the gene ends were 5 bases for V and 8 bases for J; bases not matched to a gene: 12. The length of the CDR3 is 15 residues. Germline CDR1 SGHAT, CDR2 FQNNGV. The CDR3 region is CASSLDHRGPVGYTF. The CDR3 coding sequence is TGTGCCAGCAGCCTGGACCACAGGGGGCCGGTAGGCTACACCTTC.

The chain couples TRBV4-3 to TRBJ1-4, with D possibly being TRBD1 (6 bases). Per the germline V gene, CDR1 is LGHNA and CDR2 is YSLEER. V lost 1 base and J 5 bases, leaving 8 bases between the germline ends. The CDR3 sequence is 14 residues long. CDR3 amino acids: CASSQGTGNEKLFF. The CDR3 coding sequence is TGCGCCAGCAGCCAAGGAACAGGGAATGAAAAACTGTTTTTT.

The chain recombines TRBV9 with TRBJ2-3, with TRBD1 matching 7 bases. The CDR3 covers 14 residues. Germline V gives CDR1 SGDLS, CDR2 YYNGEE. J was trimmed by 8 bases and V by 0 bases; bases with no gene match: 6. The CDR3 DNA is TGTGCCAGCAGCGTAGCAGAGGGGGCGAGTACGCAGTATTTT. Protein sequence: CASSVAEGASTQYF. Based on the CDR3 plus reference TRBV9 and TRBJ2-3, the full variable domain is DSGVTQTPKHLITATGQRVTLRCSPRSGDLSVYWYQQSLDQGLQFLIQYYNGEERAKGNILERFSAQQFPDLHSELNLSSLELGDSALYFCASSVAEGASTQYFGPGTRLTVL.

V is TRBV5-4 and J is TRBJ2-7; D may match TRBD1 or TRBD2 (5 bases each). Germline V lookup: CDR1 SGHNT, CDR2 YYREEE (reference sequence). The CDR3 totals 15 residues. The germline V and J ends were trimmed by 0 bases and 0 bases, with 10 bases remaining between them. The DNA of the CDR3 is TGTGCCAGCAGCTTGGACGGGACCGTCTCCTACGAGCAGTACTTC. This encodes CASSLDGTVSYEQYF.

The chain employs TRBV19 and TRBJ1-1; 11 bases align to TRBD1. Germline assignment: CDR1 LNHDA and CDR2 SQIVND (reference sequence). After removal of 7 bases from V and 11 bases from J, the junction contained 15 bases not matched to a gene. The CDR3 totals 15 residues. The CDR3 DNA follows: TGTGCCAGTACCCCCAGGTGGACAGGGGGCGAGGGGGCTTTCTTT. Its translation is CASTPRWTGGEGAFF.

This rearrangement joins TRBV7-9 to TRBJ1-2; D remains unclear. Germline V gives CDR1 SEHNR, CDR2 FQNEAQ (reference sequence). Deletions cut 2 bases from V and 4 bases from J, with 8 bases between. The CDR3 has 13 amino acids. CDR3 coding DNA: TGTGCCAGCAGCTTATCTTGGGCCTATGGCTACACCTTC. The encoded protein is CASSLSWAYGYTF.

The chain has TRBV19 and TRBJ1-2, with D uncertain. The CDR3 is 15 residues long. V was trimmed by 4 bases and J by 4 bases, leaving 16 bases between them. Germline V lookup: CDR1 LNHDA, CDR2 SQIVND (reference sequence). CDR3 protein: CASSTYSRDPYGYTF. CDR3 in DNA: TGTGCCAGTAGTACGTATAGCCGGGATCCCTATGGCTACACCTTC.

This chain connects TRBV13 to TRBJ1-1, with D possibly being TRBD1 (6 bases). The CDR3 is 15 amino acids. V lost 4 bases to trimming and J lost 1 base, with 13 bases between them. Germline-derived CDR1 and CDR2 are PRHDT and FYEKMQ (reference sequence). CDR3 DNA: TGTGCCAGCAGCTCATCAGGGGCAGGGAACACTGAAGCTTTCTTT. Translated: CASSSSGAGNTEAFF.

The chain recombines TRBV29-1 with TRBJ1-3; no reliable D call. From germline, CDR1 is SQVTM and CDR2 ANQGSEA. V gave up 6 bases and J gave up 4 bases, with 10 bases separating them. The CDR3 contains 12 residues. CDR3 DNA: TGCAGCGTCCAACCCCCAGGAAACACCATATATTTT. Translated: CSVQPPGNTIYF.